This record looks at one T cell receptor beta chain sequence and its context. The antigen this receptor binds is unknown. No base qualities exist here, and no much larger clone lies one base off it. PBMCs were isolated by Ficoll-Paque density gradient centrifugation. This entry belongs to a study of T-cell memory formation after mild COVID-19 (dated by TCRdb to the early 2020s). Describing the broader study: TCR sequence clusters from the two donors were largely donor specific. In two donors, T-cell clones that expanded and contracted after mild COVID-19 were tracked by sequencing TCRalpha and TCRbeta repertoires over time. Two young, previously healthy adult volunteers, one female and one male, were included in the cohort.

Sequencing was performed on an Illumina NovaSeq 6000. TCRalpha and TCRbeta cDNA libraries were built by 5'RACE with constant-segment primers, adding sample barcodes and unique molecular identifiers. Trizol reagent was used to extract RNA from every sample. Library amplification was performed in two PCR steps, and a second sample barcode and Illumina TruSeq adapters were introduced in the second step. Sequencing of the libraries was done on an Illumina NovaSeq, producing 2 x 150 bp paired-end reads. The paper's processing steps were these. Demultiplexing of reads and collapsing into UMI-guided consensus sequences were performed with migec v1.2.7. With mixcr v2.1.11, UMI consensuses were aligned to TRA and TRB V and J templates and assembled into clonotypes. A clonotype was counted as expanded or contracted only when both edgeR and NoisET called the clonotype significant, with the noise models trained on biological replicates. For edgeR calls, the cutoffs were a false discovery rate-adjusted p below 0.01 and a log2 fold-change threshold of 1. PCA with hierarchical clustering of max-normalized trajectories of the 1000 most abundant clonotypes was used as exploratory dynamics analysis. Separately sequenced CD4+ and CD8+ repertoires were used to assign a CD4 or CD8 phenotype to each responding clone. The public reads were reanalyzed by TCRdb: fastp trimming at Q25, MiXCR alignment, in-frame beta chains only. Each CDR3 protein appears once, grouped with its most common genes and DNA. TCRdb's processing, not the authors', yielded these V and J calls. In this sample the table shows hundreds of thousands of distinct CDR3 sequences, approximately 19% of which occur a single time. Under 25% of the sample belongs to the ten largest clones.

On the study overall, not on this receptor specifically: Whether the second-wave clones peaking on day 37 were SARS-CoV-2 specific was not confirmed. Only a couple of mild cases were covered by the study, and larger cohorts that include severe cases with pre-infection samples were considered necessary. Contracting CD4+ clones were found mainly in CM and EM memory subsets, while CD8+ clones were enriched in EMRA. From day 15 to 85, contracting clones showed balanced CD4/CD8 phenotypes, whereas a second wave of clones that expanded from day 15 to 37 leaned towards CD4+. Some responding clones were detected in pre-infection memory, suggesting pre-existing cross-reactive memory T cells joined the SARS-CoV-2 response.

According to the germline V gene, CDR1 reads SGHTA and CDR2 reads FQGTGA. Trimming takes 5 bases from V and 7 bases from J, and the germline ends sit 21 bases apart. The CDR3, cysteine through phenylalanine, is 16 amino acids long. The kept DNA is CDR3 alone, 48 bases in frame from the first base. The receptor comes from a man between 18 and 35 years old who had mild COVID-19 (a few samples of this study predate the infection). The sample titles of this study are shuffled in the database, so cell type and time point are left out; the donor was told from shared clones. Recombination joined TRBV7-3 with TRBJ2-1; the D gene cannot be resolved beyond TRBD1 or TRBD2, each matching 5 bases. Sequencing used PBMCs or a T cell subset sorted from them (not recorded which). The base sequence is TGTGCCAGCAGCCCTAACAGGCTCTCGGGGTTTAATGAGCAGTTCTTC. Translated, this is CASSPNRLSGFNEQFF.